The T cell receptor beta chain under discussion was sequenced for a study of shared clonotypes between healthy human individuals. The study, taken as a whole, reports: Rarefaction exposed incomplete sorted-subset sequencing despite large depth. It was only blood that was sampled, and tissue repertoires likely differ. Lower generation probabilities were found for non-shared clonotypes than for those shared by all four donors.

Deep level was the assay's run setting. TCRdb's table, derived via immunoSEQ multiplex PCR, lists solely in-frame clones and lacks some. The sample has around 2,000,000 clones, roughly 94% seen once; the top ten hold 0.1% to 0.15%. As regards this clone: Its specificity is not known.

The TCR comes from a man between 18 and 29 years old in good health. The source material was naive CD4+ T cells sorted from blood. The subset was: CD45RA+ positively selected.

The CDR3 coding sequence is TGTGCCAGCAGCGTAGCTTCTCACACAGATACGCAGTATTTT. It is translated as CASSVASHTDTQYF. The chain employs TRBV9 and TRBJ2-3, with D unresolved. Germline V CDR1 and CDR2: SGDLS, YYNGEE. The CDR3 totals 14 residues. The germline V and J ends were trimmed by 0 bases and 2 bases, with 7 bases remaining between them.